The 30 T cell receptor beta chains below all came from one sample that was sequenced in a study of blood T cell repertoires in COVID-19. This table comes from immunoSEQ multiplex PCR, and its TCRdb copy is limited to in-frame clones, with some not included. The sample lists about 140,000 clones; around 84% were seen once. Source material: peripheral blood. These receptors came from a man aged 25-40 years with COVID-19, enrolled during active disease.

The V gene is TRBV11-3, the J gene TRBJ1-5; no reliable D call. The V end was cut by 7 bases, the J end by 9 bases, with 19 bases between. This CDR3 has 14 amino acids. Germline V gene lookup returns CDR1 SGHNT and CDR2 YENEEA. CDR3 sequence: CASTNPRVRRPQHF. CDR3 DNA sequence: TGTGCCAGCACCAACCCCCGGGTTAGGAGGCCCCAGCATTTT. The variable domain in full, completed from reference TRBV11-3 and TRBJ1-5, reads EAGVVQSPRYKIIEKKQPVAFWCNPISGHNTLYWYLQNLGQGPELLIRYENEEAVDDSQLPKDRFSAERLKGVDSTLKIQPAELGDSAVYLCASTNPRVRRPQHFGDGTRLSIL.

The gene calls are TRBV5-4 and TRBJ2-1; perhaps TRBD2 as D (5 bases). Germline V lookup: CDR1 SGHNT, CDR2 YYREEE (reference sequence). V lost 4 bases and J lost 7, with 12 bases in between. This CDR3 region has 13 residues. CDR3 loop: CASSGGFLNEQFF. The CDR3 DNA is TGTGCCAGCAGCGGAGGATTTTTGAATGAGCAGTTCTTC.

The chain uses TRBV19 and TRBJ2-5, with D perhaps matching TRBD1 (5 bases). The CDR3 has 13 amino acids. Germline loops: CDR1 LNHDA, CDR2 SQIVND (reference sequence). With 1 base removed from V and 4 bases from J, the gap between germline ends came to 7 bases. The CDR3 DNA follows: TGTGCCAGTAGTATAGGGGGCCGAGAGACCCAGTACTTC. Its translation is CASSIGGRETQYF.

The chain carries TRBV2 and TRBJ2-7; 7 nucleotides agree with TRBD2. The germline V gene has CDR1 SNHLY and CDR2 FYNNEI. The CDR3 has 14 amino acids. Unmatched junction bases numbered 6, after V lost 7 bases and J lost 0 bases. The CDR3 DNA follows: TGTGCCAGCATGTTCGGGACTAACTCCTACGAGCAGTACTTC. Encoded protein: CASMFGTNSYEQYF.

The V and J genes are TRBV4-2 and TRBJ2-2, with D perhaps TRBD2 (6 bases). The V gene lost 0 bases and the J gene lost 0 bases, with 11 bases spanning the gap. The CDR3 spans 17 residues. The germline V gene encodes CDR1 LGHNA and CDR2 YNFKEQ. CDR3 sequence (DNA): TGTGCCAGCAGCCAAGAAGGGGCGGGAACGAACACCGGGGAGCTGTTTTTT. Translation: CASSQEGAGTNTGELFF.

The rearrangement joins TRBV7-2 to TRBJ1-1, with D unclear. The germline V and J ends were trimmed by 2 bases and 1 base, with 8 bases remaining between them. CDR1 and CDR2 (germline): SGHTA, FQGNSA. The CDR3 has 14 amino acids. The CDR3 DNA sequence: TGTGCCAGCAGCTTAAGCCTTCGGAACACTGAAGCTTTCTTT. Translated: CASSLSLRNTEAFF. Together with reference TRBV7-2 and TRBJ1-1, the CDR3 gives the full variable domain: GAGVSQSPSNKVTEKGKDVELRCDPISGHTALYWYRQSLGQGLEFLIYFQGNSAPDKSGLPSDRFSAERTGGSVSTLTIQRTQQEDSAVYLCASSLSLRNTEAFFGQGTRLTVV.

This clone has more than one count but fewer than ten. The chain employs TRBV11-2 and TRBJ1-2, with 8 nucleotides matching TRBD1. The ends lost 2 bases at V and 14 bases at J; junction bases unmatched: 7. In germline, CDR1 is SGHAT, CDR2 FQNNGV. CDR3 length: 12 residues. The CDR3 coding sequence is TGTGCCAGCAGCTTACACGGGACAGGCCAAACCTTC. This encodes CASSLHGTGQTF.

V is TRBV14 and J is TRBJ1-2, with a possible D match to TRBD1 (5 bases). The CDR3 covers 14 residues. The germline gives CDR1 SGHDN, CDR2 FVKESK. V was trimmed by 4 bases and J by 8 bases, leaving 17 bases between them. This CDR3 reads CASSPGRSSGGYTF. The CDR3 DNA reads TGTGCCAGCAGCCCGGGACGGAGTAGCGGGGGCTACACCTTC.

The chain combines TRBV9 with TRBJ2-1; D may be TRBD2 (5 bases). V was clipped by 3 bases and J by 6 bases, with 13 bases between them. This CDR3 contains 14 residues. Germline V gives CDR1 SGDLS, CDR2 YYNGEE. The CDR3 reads CASSASGKPNEQFF. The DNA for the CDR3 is TGTGCCAGCAGCGCCTCGGGAAAACCCAATGAGCAGTTCTTC. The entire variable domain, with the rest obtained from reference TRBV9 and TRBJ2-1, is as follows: DSGVTQTPKHLITATGQRVTLRCSPRSGDLSVYWYQQSLDQGLQFLIQYYNGEERAKGNILERFSAQQFPDLHSELNLSSLELGDSALYFCASSASGKPNEQFFGPGTRLTVL.

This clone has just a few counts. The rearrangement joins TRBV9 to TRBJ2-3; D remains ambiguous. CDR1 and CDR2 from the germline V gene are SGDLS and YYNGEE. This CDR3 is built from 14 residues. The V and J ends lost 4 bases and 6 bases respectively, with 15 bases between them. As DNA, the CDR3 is TGTGCCAGCAGCTCGCCCGCAGGATACGATACGCAGTATTTT. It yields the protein CASSSPAGYDTQYF. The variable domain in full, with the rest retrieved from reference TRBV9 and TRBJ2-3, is DSGVTQTPKHLITATGQRVTLRCSPRSGDLSVYWYQQSLDQGLQFLIQYYNGEERAKGNILERFSAQQFPDLHSELNLSSLELGDSALYFCASSSPAGYDTQYFGPGTRLTVL.

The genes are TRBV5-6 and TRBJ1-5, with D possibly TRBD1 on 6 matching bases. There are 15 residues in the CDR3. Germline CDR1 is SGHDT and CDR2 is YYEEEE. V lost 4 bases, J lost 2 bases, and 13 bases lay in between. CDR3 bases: TGTGCCAGCAGCGGGAGGGGGGCTCGCAATCAGCCCCAGCATTTT. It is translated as CASSGRGARNQPQHF.

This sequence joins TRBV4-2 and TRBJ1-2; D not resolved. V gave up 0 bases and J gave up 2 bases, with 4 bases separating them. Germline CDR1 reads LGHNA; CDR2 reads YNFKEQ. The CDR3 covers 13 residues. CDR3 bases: TGTGCCAGCAGCCAAGAGCGGAACTATGGCTACACCTTC. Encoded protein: CASSQERNYGYTF.

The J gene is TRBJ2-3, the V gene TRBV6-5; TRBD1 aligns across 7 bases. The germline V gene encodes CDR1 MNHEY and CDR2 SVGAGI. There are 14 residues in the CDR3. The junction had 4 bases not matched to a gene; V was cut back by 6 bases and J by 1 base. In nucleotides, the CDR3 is TGTGCCAGCAGAACTGGACAGGGCACAGATACGCAGTATTTT. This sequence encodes CASRTGQGTDTQYF.

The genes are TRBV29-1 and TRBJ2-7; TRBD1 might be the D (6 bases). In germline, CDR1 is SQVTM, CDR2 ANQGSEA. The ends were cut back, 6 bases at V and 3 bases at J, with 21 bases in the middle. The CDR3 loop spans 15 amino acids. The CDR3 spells CSVIPWVQGGYEQYF. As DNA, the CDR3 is TGCAGCGTAATCCCATGGGTCCAAGGGGGCTACGAGCAGTACTTC.

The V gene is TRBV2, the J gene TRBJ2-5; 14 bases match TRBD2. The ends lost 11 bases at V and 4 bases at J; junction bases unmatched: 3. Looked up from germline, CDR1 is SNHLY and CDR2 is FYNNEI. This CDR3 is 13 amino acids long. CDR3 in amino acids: CAGGTSGRETQYF. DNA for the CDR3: TGTGCCGGAGGGACTAGCGGGAGAGAGACCCAGTACTTC.

The CDR3 reads CASRGTGGISNQPQHF. CDR3 coding DNA: TGTGCCAGCAGGGGGACAGGGGGCATTAGCAATCAGCCCCAGCATTTT. The chain combines TRBV2 with TRBJ1-5; the match to TRBD1 covers 12 bases. V shed 6 bases, J shed 0 bases, and the junction held 3 bases outside the gene matches. Germline values: CDR1 SNHLY, CDR2 FYNNEI. There are 16 residues in the CDR3.

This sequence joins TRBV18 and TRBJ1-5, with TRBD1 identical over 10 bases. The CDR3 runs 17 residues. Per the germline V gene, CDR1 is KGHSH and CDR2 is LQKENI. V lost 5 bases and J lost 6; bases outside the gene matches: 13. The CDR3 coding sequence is TGTGCCAGCTCAGTTGACAGGGGGCAGGAGCCAGGTCAGCCCCAGCATTTT. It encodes CASSVDRGQEPGQPQHF.

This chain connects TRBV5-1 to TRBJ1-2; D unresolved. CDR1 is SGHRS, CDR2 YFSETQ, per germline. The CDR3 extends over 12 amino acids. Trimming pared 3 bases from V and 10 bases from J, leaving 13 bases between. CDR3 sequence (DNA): TGCGCCAGCAGCTCGGAGGGCGCTTCCTACACCTTC. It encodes CASSSEGASYTF.

The chain's CDR3 is CASSPGQGRFTEAFF. The CDR3 DNA follows: TGTGCCAGCAGCCCGGGACAGGGCAGGTTCACTGAAGCTTTCTTT. V and J are TRBV6-5 and TRBJ1-1, with 9 bases lining up with TRBD1. This CDR3 region has 15 residues. After removal of 6 bases from V and 4 bases from J, the junction contained 9 bases not matched to a gene. The germline V gene has CDR1 MNHEY and CDR2 SVGAGI.

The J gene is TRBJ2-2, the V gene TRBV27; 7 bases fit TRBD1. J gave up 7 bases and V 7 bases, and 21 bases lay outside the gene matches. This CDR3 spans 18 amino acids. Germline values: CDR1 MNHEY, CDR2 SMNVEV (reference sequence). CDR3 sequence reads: CASTTLRTGRPGGGELFF. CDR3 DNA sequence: TGTGCCAGCACTACACTCCGGACAGGCCGCCCTGGTGGCGGGGAGCTGTTTTTT.

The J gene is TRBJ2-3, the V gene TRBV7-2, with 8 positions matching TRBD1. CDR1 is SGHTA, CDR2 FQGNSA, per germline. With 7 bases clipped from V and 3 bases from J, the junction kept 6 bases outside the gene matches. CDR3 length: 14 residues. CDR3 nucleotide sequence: TGTGCCAGCACTCTCGGACAGGGTACAGATACGCAGTATTTT. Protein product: CASTLGQGTDTQYF.

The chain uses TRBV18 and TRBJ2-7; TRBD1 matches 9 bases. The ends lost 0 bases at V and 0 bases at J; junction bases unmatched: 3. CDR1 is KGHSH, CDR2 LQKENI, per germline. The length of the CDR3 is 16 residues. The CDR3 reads CASSPPGTGLSYEQYF. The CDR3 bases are TGTGCCAGCTCACCACCCGGGACAGGGCTCTCCTACGAGCAGTACTTC.

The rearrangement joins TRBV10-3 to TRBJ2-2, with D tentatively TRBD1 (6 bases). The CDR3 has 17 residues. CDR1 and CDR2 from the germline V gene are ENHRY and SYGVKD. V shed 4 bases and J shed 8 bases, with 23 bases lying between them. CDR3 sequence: CAISASPLGPQGGELFF. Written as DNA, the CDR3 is TGTGCCATCAGTGCCAGCCCACTGGGACCCCAGGGGGGGGAGCTGTTTTTT.

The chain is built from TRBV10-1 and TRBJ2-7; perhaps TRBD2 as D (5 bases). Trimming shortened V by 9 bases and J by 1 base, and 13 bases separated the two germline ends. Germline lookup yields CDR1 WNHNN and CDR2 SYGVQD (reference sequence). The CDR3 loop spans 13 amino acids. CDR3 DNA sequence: TGCGCCAGTTCGGAGGCGGTTTCCTACGAGCAGTACTTC. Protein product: CASSEAVSYEQYF.

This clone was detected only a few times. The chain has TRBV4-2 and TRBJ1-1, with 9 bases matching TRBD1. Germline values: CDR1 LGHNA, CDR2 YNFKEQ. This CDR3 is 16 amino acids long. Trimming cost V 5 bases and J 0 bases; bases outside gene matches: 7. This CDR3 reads CASSNGTGTVNTEAFF. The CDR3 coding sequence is TGTGCCAGCAGCAATGGGACAGGGACCGTGAACACTGAAGCTTTCTTT.

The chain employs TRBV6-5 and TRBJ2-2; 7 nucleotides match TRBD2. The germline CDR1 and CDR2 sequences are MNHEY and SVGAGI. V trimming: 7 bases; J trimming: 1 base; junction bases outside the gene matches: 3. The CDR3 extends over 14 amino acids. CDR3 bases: TGTGCCAGCAAGACTAGCCGGAACACCGGGGAGCTGTTTTTT. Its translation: CASKTSRNTGELFF.

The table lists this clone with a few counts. The CDR3 DNA is TGTGCCAGTAGTATTCTCCTATACAATGAGCAGTTCTTC. Its protein is CASSILLYNEQFF. The chain employs TRBV19 and TRBJ2-1, with D uncertain. This CDR3 region has 13 residues. Germline assignment: CDR1 LNHDA and CDR2 SQIVND (reference sequence). V was trimmed by 3 bases and J by 4 bases, leaving 7 bases between them.

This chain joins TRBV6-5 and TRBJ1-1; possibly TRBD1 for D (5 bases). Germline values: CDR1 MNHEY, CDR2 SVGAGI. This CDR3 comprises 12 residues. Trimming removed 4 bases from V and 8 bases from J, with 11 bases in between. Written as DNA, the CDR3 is TGTGCCAGCAGTTCCGCAGGGTTCGAAGCTTTCTTT. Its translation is CASSSAGFEAFF.

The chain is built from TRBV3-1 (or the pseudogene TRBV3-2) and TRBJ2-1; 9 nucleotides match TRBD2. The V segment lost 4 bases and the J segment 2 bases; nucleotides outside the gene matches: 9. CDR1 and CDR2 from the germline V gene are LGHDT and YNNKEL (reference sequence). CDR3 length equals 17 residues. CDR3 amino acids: CASSRSRGGRAYNEQFF. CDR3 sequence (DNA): TGTGCCAGCAGCCGCAGCAGAGGCGGGAGGGCCTACAATGAGCAGTTCTTC.

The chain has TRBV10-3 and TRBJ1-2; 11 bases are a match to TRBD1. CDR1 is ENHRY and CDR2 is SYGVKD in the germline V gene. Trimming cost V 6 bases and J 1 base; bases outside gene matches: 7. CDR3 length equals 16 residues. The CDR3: CAIRWTGGDINYGYTF. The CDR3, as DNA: TGTGCCATCAGGTGGACAGGGGGCGATATTAACTATGGCTACACCTTC.